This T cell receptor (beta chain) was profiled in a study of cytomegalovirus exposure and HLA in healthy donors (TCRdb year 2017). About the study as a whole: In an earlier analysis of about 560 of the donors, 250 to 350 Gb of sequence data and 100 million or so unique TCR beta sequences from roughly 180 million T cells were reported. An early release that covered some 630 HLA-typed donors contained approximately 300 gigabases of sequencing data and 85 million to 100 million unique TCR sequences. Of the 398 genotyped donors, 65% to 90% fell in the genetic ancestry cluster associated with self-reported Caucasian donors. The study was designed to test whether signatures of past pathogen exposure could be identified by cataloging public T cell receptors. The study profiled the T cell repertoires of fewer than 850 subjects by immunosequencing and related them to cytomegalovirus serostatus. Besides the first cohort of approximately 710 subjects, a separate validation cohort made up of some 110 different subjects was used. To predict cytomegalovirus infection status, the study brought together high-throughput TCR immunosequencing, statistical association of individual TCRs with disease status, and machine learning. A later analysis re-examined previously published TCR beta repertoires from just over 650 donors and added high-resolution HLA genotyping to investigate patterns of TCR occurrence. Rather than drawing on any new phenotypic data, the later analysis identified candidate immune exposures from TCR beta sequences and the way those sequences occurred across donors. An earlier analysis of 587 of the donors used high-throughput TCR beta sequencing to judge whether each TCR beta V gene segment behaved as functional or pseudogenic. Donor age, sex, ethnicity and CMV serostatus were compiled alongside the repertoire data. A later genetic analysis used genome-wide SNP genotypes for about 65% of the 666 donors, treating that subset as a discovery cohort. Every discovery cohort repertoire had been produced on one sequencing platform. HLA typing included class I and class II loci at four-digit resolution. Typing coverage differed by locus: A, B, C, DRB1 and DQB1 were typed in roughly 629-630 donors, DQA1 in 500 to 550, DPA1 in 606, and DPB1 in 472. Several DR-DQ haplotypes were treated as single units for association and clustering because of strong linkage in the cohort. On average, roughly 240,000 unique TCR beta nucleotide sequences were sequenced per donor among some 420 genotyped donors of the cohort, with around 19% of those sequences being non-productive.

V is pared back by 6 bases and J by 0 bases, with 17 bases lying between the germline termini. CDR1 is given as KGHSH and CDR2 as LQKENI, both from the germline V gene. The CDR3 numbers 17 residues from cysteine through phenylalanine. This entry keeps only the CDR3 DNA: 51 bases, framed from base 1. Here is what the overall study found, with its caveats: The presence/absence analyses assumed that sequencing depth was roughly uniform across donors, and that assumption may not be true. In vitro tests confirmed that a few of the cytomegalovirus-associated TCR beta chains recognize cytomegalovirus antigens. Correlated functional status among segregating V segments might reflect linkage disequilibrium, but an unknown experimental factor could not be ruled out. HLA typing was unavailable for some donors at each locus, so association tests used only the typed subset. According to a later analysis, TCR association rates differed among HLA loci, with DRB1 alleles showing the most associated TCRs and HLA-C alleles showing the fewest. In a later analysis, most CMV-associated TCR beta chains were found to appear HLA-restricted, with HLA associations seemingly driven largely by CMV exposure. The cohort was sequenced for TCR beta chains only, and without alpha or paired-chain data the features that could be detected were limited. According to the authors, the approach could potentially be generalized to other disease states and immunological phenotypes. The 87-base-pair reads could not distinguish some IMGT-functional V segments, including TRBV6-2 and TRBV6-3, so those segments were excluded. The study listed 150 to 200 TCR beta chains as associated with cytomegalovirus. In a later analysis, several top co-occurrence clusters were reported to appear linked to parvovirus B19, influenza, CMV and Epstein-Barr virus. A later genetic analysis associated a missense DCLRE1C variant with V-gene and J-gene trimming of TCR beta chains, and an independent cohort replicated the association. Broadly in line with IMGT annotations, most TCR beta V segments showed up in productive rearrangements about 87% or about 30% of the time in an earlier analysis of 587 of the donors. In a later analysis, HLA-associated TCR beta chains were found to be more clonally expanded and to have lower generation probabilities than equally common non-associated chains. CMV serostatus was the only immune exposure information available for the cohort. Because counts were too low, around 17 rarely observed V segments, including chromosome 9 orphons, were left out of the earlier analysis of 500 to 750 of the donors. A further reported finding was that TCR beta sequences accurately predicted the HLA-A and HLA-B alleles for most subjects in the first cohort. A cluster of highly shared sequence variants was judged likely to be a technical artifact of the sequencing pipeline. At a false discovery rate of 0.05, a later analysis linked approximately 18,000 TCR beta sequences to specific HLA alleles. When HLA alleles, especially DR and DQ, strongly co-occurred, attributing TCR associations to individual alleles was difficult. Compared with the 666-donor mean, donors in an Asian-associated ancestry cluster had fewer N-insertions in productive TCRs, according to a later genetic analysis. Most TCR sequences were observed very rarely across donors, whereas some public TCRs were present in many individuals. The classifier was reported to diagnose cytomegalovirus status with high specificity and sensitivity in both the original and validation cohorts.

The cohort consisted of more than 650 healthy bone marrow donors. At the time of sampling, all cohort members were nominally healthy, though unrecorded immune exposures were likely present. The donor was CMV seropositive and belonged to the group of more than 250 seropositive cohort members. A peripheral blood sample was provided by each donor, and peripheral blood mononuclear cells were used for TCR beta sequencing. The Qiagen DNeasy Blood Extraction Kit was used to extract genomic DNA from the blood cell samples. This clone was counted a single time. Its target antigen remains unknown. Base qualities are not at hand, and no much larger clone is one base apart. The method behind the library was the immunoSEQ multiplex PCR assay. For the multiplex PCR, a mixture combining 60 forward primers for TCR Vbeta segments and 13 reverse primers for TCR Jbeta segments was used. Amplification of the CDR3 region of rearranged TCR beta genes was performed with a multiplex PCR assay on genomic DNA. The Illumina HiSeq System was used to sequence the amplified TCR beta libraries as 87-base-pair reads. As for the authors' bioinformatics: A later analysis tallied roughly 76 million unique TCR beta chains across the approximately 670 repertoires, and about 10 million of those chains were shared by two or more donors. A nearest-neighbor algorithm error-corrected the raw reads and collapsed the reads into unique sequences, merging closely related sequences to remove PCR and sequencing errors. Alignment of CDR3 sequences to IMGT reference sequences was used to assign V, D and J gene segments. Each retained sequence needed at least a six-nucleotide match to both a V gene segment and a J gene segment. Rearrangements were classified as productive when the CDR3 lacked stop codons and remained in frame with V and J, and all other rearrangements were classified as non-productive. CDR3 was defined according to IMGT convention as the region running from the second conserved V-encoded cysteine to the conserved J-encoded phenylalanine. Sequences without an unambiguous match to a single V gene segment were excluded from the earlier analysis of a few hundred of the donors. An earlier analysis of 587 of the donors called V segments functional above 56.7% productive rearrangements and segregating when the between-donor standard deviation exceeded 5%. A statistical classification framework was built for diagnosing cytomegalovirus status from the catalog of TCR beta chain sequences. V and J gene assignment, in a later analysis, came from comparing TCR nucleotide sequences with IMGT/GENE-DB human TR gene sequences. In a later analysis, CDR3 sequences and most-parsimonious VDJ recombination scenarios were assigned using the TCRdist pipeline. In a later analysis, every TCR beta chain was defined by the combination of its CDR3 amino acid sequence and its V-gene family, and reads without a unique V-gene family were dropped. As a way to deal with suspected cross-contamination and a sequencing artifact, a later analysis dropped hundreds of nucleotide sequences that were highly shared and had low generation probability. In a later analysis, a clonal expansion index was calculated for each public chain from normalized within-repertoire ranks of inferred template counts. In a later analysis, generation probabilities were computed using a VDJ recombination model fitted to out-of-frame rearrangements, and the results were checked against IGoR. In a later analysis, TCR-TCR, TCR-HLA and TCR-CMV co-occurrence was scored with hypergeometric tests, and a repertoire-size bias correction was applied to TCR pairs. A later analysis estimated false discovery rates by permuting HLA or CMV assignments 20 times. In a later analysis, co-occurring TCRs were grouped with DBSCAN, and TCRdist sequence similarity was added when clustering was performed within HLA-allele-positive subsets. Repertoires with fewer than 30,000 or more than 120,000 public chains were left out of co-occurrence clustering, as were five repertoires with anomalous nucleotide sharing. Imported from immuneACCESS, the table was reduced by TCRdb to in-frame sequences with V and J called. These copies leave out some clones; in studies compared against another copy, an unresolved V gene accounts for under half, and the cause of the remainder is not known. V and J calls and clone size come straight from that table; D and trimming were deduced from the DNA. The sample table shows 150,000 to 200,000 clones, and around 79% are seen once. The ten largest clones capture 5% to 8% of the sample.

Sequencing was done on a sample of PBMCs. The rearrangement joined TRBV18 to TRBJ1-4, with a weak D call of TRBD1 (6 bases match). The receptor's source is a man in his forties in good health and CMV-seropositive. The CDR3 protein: CASSGVGGRTTNEKLFF. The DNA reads TGTGCCAGCTCCGGAGTCGGGGGGCGCACAACTAATGAAAAACTGTTTTTT. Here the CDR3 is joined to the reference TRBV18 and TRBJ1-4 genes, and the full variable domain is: NAGVMQNPRHLVRRRGQEARLRCSPMKGHSHVYWYRQLPEEGLKFMVYLQKENIIDESGMPKERFSAEFPKEGPSILRIQQVVRGDSAAYFCASSGVGGRTTNEKLFFGSGTQLSVL.